This T cell receptor beta chain originates from a study of blood T cell repertoires in COVID-19. Enrollees, roughly 18 to 89 years old, lived in about two dozen US areas. Participants had their cohort set by participant-reported clinical history. In the original processing: Reference gene primers were amplified, and this amplification served to estimate nucleated cell counts. Assay used: immunoSEQ multiplex PCR; TCRdb lists only in-frame clones, some missing. Clone size and V and J calls were adopted from that table, with D and trimming inferred from the DNA. The table has more than 300,000 clones, 80% to 95% seen once. V was pared by 4 bases and J by 9 bases, with 14 bases between. CDR3 length: 13 amino acids. Germline CDR1 is SGHTS and CDR2 is YDEGEE.

The sample comprised PBMCs or T cells enriched from blood (not recorded which). The sequence came from a woman between 35 and 50 years old who had been exposed to COVID-19. The chain uses TRBV5-8 and TRBJ1-5; perhaps TRBD1 as D (6 bases). Here the CDR3 reads CASSRRGLRPQHF. For the CDR3, the DNA is TGTGCCAGCAGCCGAAGGGGGTTAAGGCCCCAGCATTTT.